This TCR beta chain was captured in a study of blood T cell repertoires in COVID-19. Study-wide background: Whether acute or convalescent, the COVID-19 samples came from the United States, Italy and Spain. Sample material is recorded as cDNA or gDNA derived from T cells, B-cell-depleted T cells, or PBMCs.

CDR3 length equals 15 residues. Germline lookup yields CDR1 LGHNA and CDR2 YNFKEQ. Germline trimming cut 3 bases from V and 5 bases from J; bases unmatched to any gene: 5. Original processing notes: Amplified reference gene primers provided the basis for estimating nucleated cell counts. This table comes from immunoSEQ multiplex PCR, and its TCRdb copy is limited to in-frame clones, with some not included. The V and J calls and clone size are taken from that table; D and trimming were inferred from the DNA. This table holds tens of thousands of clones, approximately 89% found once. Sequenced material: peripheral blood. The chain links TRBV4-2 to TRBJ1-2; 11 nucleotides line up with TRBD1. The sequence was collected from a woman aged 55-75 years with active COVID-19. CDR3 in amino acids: CASSQGQGETYGYTF. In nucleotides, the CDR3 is TGTGCCAGCAGCCAGGGACAGGGGGAAACTTATGGCTACACCTTC.